A selection of T cell receptor beta chains follows, all from one sample in a study of blood T cell repertoires in COVID-19. This table comes from immunoSEQ multiplex PCR, and its TCRdb copy is limited to in-frame clones, with some not included. Among about 70,000 clones listed, roughly 79% were seen once. Sequenced input: peripheral blood. These TCRs come from an older man with acute or convalescent COVID-19. Each CDR3 is given with its conserved first and last residue. The D gene is left open where the match is weak. Size values are once, few and many counts, or a class for expanded clones, and some rows have none.

>TRBD2|.|TRBV24-1|TRBJ2-7
TGTGCCACCAGTGATTCGGGACTAGCGGGCTACGAGCAGTACTTC
CATSDSGLAGYEQYF
>.|.|TRBV5-8|TRBJ1-5
TGTGCCAGCAGCGATCAGGGGAGAGGGGTAAGCAATCAGCCCCAGCATTTT
CASSDQGRGVSNQPQHF
>TRBD2|.|TRBV7-2|TRBJ2-3
TGTGCCAGCAGCTCCTCCGGGACTAGCGGAGAGGGTACGCAGTATTTT
CASSSSGTSGEGTQYF
>.|.|TRBV19|TRBJ1-3
TGTGCCAGTAGTCATGACATCACGGGAAACACCATATATTTT
CASSHDITGNTIYF
>TRBD2|.|TRBV5-1|TRBJ2-3
TGCGCCAGCAGCTTGGGAGGGACTAGCGGAGATACGCAGTATTTT
CASSLGGTSGDTQYF
>.|.|TRBV7-2|TRBJ2-7
TGTGCCAGCAGCTTCGACGGGACAACCGTGTACGAGCAGTACTTC
CASSFDGTTVYEQYF
>.|.|TRBV5-1|TRBJ2-2
TGCGCCAGCAGCTTGGAGCCAGCGACGAACACCGGGGAGCTGTTTTTT
CASSLEPATNTGELFF
>TRBD2|.|TRBV12-5|TRBJ2-7
TGTGCTAGTGCCCTTGGACTAGCGGGCACCTACGAGCAGTACTTC
CASALGLAGTYEQYF
>TRBD2|once|TRBV10-3|TRBJ2-3
TGTGCCATCAGCCAGGGACTAGCGGAGACAGATACGCAGTATTTT
CAISQGLAETDTQYF
>TRBD2|.|TRBV7-2|TRBJ2-7
TGTGCCAGCAGCTTAGCCCTTTTGGCGGGGGGGAGCAACGAGCAGTACTTC
CASSLALLAGGSNEQYF
>TRBD1|few|TRBV11-3|TRBJ1-2
TGTGCCAGCAGCGAAAAACAGGGGGCACCTACAACCTTC
CASSEKQGAPTTF
>.|.|TRBV6-6|TRBJ2-1
TGTGCCAGCAGTCCCCCCCCACACCCGGACTGGACCAATGAGCAGTTCTTC
CASSPPPHPDWTNEQFF
>.|.|TRBV13|TRBJ1-1
TGTGCCAGCAGCTATGTGGACAGATTGAACACTGAAGCTTTCTTT
CASSYVDRLNTEAFF
>TRBD2|.|TRBV3-1/TRBV3-2|TRBJ2-1
TGTGCCAGCAGCCTATCAGCGGGAGGGTGGAATGAGCAGTTCTTC
CASSLSAGGWNEQFF
>.|.|TRBV7-2|TRBJ2-3
TGTGCCAGCAGCGGGGGGGCGGTTTTAGATACGCAGTATTTT
CASSGGAVLDTQYF
>.|.|TRBV15|TRBJ1-5
TGTGCCACCAGCTTTCGTTATAGCAATCAGCCCCAGCATTTT
CATSFRYSNQPQHF
>.|.|TRBV7-2|TRBJ1-1
TGTGCCAGCAGCTGGGGAGCGCGGGGCACTGAAGCTTTCTTT
CASSWGARGTEAFF
>.|few|TRBV4-2|TRBJ1-1
TGTGCCAGCAGCCAAGTTCGGGGGGGTGGCACTGAAGCTTTCTTT
CASSQVRGGGTEAFF
>TRBD2|.|TRBV2|TRBJ2-1
TGTGCCAGCAGTCCCCTTCAGACTAGCGGGACTTACAATGAGCAGTTCTTC
CASSPLQTSGTYNEQFF
>TRBD2|.|TRBV14|TRBJ2-3
TGTGCCAGCAGCCGTGATGCGGGAGGCGCAGATACGCAGTATTTT
CASSRDAGGADTQYF
>TRBD1|.|TRBV9|TRBJ1-1
TGTGCCAGCAGCGTAGGATGGGGACAGGGGGCAATTGAAGCTTTCTTT
CASSVGWGQGAIEAFF
>TRBD2|.|TRBV19|TRBJ2-1
TGTGCCAGTAGTTCCCTTCGAGCGGGAGGGCCAGGGGGCAATGAGCAGTTCTTC
CASSSLRAGGPGGNEQFF
>TRBD1|few|TRBV6-5|TRBJ2-4
TGTGCCAGCACACAGGGGGCGGGCATTCAGTACTTC
CASTQGAGIQYF
>.|once|TRBV10-3|TRBJ2-7
TGTGCCATCAGTGACAGGGTCCACACCTACGAGCAGTACTTC
CAISDRVHTYEQYF
>.|few|TRBV6-5|TRBJ1-2
TGTGCCACCGCAGTTATAGGGGGTGGCTACACCTTC
CATAVIGGGYTF
>.|.|TRBV29-1|TRBJ2-5
TGCAGCGTTGAACTAGGGGGGGGAGAGACCCAGTACTTC
CSVELGGGETQYF
>.|.|TRBV27|TRBJ1-6
TGTGCCAGCAGATCTAGCTCCTATAATTCACCCCTCCACTTT
CASRSSSYNSPLHF
>.|few|TRBV28|TRBJ1-1
TGTGCCACTTCTGGTGAAGGCGGGAACCAGCCTGAAGCTTTCTTT
CATSGEGGNQPEAFF
>.|.|TRBV28|TRBJ1-5
TGTGCCAGCAGTAAACCTCAGGGAAGCAATCAGCCCCAGCATTTT
CASSKPQGSNQPQHF
>.|.|TRBV11-1|TRBJ2-7
TGTGCCAGCAGCTTGGGGACTGTGCAGTACTTC
CASSLGTVQYF
>TRBD1|.|TRBV15|TRBJ1-2
TGTGCCACCAGCAGCGGGACAGGGTCAGGCTACACCTTC
CATSSGTGSGYTF
>TRBD2|.|TRBV20-1|TRBJ2-3
TGCAGTGCTAGTATGACTGGGGGGGTTCGCACAGATACGCAGTATTTT
CSASMTGGVRTDTQYF
>.|.|TRBV7-6|TRBJ2-1
TGTGCCAGCAGCGCCACTTCCCAACTCTACAATGAGCAGTTCTTC
CASSATSQLYNEQFF
>.|.|TRBV28|TRBJ2-7
TGTGCCAGCAGTCTACAAGGATGGGCCGAGCAGTACTTC
CASSLQGWAEQYF
>TRBD1|.|TRBV27|TRBJ1-2
TGTGCCAGCAGTTTAAAGGCAGGGGGCGCCAACTATGGCTACACCTTC
CASSLKAGGANYGYTF
>.|few|TRBV28|TRBJ1-2
TGTGCCACCGTGAGGCAAGGGAGTGGGTATGGCTACACCTTC
CATVRQGSGYGYTF
>TRBD2|.|TRBV10-2|TRBJ2-7
TGCGCCAGCACTGGACTAGCGGTGGCCGAGCAGTACTTC
CASTGLAVAEQYF
>TRBD2|.|TRBV5-6|TRBJ2-1
TGTGCCAGCAGCTTGGAGGCGGGAGGGCCCCATGAGCAGTTCTTC
CASSLEAGGPHEQFF
>.|.|TRBV19|TRBJ1-5
TGTGCCAGTAGTATGGGGGGAAATCAGCCCCAGCATTTT
CASSMGGNQPQHF
>TRBD1|few|TRBV7-8|TRBJ1-1
TGTGCCAGCAGCTCACAGGGGGCGCAGGGGACTGAAGCTTTCTTT
CASSSQGAQGTEAFF
>.|.|TRBV15|TRBJ1-2
TGTGCCACCAGCAGATCGTTTGACAGCCGCTACTATGGCTACACCTTC
CATSRSFDSRYYGYTF
>TRBD2|.|TRBV5-1|TRBJ2-3
TGCGCCAGCAGCTTTCGGGGGGATGGCACAGATACGCAGTATTTT
CASSFRGDGTDTQYF